These 2 T cell receptor beta chains came from one sample sequenced in a study of cytomegalovirus exposure and HLA in healthy donors. The primer mix had 60 Vbeta and 13 Jbeta primers. TCRdb's table, derived via immunoSEQ multiplex PCR, lists solely in-frame clones and lacks some. Counted here are 60,000 to 75,000 clones, around 72% occurring once; the ten biggest clones make up about 12%. The sample was PBMCs. The receptors were gathered from a woman in her 40s in good health and CMV-seropositive.

The chain combines TRBV5-4 with TRBJ1-5; maybe TRBD1 (5 bases). The CDR3 sequence is 13 residues long. V dropped 4 bases and J dropped 5 bases, with 10 bases sitting between them. Looked up from germline, CDR1 is SGHNT and CDR2 is YYREEE (reference sequence). CDR3 in DNA: TGTGCCAGCAGCCTGGACACCGATCAGCCCCAGCATTTT. Its translation: CASSLDTDQPQHF.

The genes are TRBV7-9 and TRBJ2-3; D not resolved. This CDR3 is 15 amino acids long. Deletions cut 5 bases from V and 0 bases from J, with 12 bases between. The germline V gene encodes CDR1 SEHNR and CDR2 FQNEAQ (reference sequence). CDR3 nucleotide sequence: TGTGCCAGCAGCATACAGACGGTTAGCACAGATACGCAGTATTTT. Its translation is CASSIQTVSTDTQYF.